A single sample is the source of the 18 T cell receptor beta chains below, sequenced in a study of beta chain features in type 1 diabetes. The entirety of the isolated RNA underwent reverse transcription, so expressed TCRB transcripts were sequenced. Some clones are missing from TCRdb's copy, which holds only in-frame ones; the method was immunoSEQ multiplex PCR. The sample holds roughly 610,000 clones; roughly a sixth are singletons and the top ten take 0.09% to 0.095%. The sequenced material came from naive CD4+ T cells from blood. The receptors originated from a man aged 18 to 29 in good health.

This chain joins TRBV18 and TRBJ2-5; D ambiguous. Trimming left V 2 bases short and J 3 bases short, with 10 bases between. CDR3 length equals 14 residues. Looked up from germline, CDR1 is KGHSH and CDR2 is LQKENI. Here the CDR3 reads CASSPGPSEETQYF. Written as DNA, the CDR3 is TGTGCCAGCTCACCAGGGCCCAGCGAAGAGACCCAGTACTTC.

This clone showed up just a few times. This chain's CDR3 is CASSARTSGRAPPISEQYF. As DNA, the CDR3 is TGCGCCAGCAGCGCCCGGACTAGCGGGAGGGCCCCTCCCATCTCCGAGCAGTACTTC. This chain joins TRBV4-1 and TRBJ2-7, with 15 bases that match TRBD2. With V trimmed by 5 bases and J by 6 bases, 17 bases remained unmatched. The CDR3 is made up of 19 amino acids. The germline V gene has CDR1 MGHRA and CDR2 YSYEKL.

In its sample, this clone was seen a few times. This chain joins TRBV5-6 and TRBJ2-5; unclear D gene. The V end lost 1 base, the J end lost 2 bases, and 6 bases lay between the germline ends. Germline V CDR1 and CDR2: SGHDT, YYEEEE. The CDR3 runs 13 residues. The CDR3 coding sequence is TGTGCCAGCAGCTTGTGGGTACAAGAGACCCAGTACTTC. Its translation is CASSLWVQETQYF.

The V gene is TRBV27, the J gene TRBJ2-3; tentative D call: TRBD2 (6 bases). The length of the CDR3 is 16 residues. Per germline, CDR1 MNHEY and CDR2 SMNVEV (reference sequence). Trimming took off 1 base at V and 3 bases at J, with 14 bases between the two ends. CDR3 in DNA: TGTGCCAGCAGTTTATTGGGGGGTAGTAAGACAGATACGCAGTATTTT. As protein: CASSLLGGSKTDTQYF.

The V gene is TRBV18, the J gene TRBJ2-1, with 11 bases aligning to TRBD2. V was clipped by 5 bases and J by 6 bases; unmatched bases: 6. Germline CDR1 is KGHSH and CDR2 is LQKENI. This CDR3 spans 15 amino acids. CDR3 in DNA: TGTGCCAGCTCAAAACTAGCGGGAGTGCCCAATGAGCAGTTCTTC. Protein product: CASSKLAGVPNEQFF.

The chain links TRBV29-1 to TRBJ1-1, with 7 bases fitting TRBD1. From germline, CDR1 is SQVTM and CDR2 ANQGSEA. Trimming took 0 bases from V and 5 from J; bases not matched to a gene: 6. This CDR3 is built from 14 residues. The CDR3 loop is CSVEEAGGETEAFF. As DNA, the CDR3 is TGCAGCGTTGAAGAGGCAGGGGGAGAAACTGAAGCTTTCTTT.

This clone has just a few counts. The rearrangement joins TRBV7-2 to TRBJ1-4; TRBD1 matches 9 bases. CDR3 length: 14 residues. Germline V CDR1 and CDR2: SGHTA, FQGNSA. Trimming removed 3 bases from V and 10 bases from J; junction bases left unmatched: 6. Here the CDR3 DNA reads TGTGCCAGCAGCTTTCGGACAGGGGCCGGAAAACTGTTTTTT. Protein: CASSFRTGAGKLFF.

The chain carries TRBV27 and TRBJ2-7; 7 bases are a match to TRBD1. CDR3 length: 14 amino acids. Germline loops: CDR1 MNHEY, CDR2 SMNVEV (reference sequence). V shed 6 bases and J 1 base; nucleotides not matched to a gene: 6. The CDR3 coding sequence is TGTGCCAGCAGGCCCCTGGGACAGTCCTACGAGCAGTACTTC. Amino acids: CASRPLGQSYEQYF.

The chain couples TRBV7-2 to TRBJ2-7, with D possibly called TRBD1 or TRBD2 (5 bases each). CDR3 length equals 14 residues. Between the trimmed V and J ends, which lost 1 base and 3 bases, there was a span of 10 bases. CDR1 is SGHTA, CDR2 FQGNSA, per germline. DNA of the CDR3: TGTGCCAGCAGCTTAGTGGGGGTTGGCTACGAGCAGTACTTC. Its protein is CASSLVGVGYEQYF.

The CDR3 DNA is TGTGCCAGCAGCCGGGTGGGAGTGCGACCCACAGATACGCAGTATTTT. It codes for CASSRVGVRPTDTQYF. The chain employs TRBV28 and TRBJ2-3, with D possibly being TRBD2 (5 bases). CDR1 and CDR2 from the germline V gene are MDHEN and SYDVKM. The CDR3 is 16 amino acids. V was pared by 6 bases and J by 2 bases, with 18 bases between.

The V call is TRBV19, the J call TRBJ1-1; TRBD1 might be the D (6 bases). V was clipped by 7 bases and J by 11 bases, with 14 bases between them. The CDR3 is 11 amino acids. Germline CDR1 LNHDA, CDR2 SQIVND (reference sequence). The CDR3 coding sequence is TGTGCCAGTACAGGGGTGTCGGCGGCTTTCTTT. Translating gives CASTGVSAAFF.

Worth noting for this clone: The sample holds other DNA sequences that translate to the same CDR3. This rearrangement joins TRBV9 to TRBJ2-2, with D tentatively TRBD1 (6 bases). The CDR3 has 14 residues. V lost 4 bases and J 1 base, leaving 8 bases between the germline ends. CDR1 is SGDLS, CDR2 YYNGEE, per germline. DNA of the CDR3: TGTGCCAGCAGCCCGACAGGGAACACCGGGGAGCTGTTTTTT. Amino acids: CASSPTGNTGELFF.

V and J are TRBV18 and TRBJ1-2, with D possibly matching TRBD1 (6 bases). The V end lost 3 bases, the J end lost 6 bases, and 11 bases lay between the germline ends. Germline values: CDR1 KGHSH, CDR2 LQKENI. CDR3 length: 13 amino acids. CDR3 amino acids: CASSPGQLDGYTF. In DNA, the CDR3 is TGTGCCAGCTCACCCGGACAGTTGGATGGCTACACCTTC.

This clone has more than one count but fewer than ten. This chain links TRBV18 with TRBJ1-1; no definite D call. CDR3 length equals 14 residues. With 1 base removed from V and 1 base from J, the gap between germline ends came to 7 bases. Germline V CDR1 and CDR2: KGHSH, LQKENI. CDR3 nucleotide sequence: TGTGCCAGCTCACCACAGTCGACGAACACTGAAGCTTTCTTT. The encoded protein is CASSPQSTNTEAFF.

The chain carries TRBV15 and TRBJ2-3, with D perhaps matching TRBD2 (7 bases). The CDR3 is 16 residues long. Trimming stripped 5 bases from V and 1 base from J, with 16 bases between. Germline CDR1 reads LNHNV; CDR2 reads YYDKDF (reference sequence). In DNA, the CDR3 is TGTGCCACCAGCCTACCCGGGGGGCTAGGCACAGATACGCAGTATTTT. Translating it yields CATSLPGGLGTDTQYF.

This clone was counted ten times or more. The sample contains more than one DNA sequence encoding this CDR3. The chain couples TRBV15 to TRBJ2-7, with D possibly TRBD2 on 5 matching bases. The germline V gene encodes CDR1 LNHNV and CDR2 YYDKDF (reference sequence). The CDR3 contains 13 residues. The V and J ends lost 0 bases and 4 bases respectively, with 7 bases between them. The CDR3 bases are TGTGCCACCAGCAGAGATCCGGGGTACGAGCAGTACTTC. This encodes CATSRDPGYEQYF.

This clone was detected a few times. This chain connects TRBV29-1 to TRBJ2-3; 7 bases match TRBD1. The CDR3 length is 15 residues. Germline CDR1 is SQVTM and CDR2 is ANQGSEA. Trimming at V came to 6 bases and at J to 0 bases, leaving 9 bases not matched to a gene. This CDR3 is CSVDRDVLSTDTQYF. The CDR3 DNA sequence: TGCAGCGTCGACAGGGACGTTCTTAGCACAGATACGCAGTATTTT.

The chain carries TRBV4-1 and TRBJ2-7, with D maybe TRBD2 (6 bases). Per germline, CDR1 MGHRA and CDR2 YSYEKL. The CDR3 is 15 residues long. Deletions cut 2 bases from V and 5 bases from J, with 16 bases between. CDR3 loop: CASSQLGSAFDEQYF. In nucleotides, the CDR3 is TGCGCCAGCAGCCAACTCGGGAGTGCCTTTGACGAGCAGTACTTC.